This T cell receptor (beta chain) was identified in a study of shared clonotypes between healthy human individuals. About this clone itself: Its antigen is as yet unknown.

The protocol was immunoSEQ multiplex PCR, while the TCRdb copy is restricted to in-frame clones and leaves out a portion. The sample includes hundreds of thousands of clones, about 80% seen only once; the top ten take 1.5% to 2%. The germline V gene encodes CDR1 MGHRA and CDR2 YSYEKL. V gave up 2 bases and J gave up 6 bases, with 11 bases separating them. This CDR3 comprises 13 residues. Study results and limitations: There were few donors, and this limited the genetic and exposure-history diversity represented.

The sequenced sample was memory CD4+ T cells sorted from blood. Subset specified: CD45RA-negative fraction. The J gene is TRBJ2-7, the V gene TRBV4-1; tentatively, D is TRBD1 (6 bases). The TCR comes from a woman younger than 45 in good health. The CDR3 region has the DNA TGCGCCAGCAGCCAACCCCAGGGGTTCGAGCAGTACTTC. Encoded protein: CASSQPQGFEQYF.